This entry features one T cell receptor beta chain sequence. The data belong to a study of blood T cell repertoires in COVID-19. Study-wide background: The United States, Italy and Spain provided the acute and convalescent COVID-19 samples.

CDR1 SNHLY and CDR2 FYNNEI come from the germline V gene. V was pared by 5 bases and J by 2 bases, with 9 bases between. This CDR3 comprises 13 residues. Repertoires were generated with immunoSEQ multiplex PCR, while TCRdb's copy carries only in-frame clones and drops some. In the table there are roughly 300,000 clones, approximately 91% of which are singletons. Those enrolled, adults aged roughly 18 to 90 years, came from about two dozen US areas. Assignments of participants to cohorts depended upon their own reported clinical history. The rearrangement joins TRBV2 to TRBJ1-2; D gene uncertain. The clonotype comes from a woman in her 40s with acute COVID-19. The sequencing input was PBMCs or T cells enriched from blood (not recorded which). The CDR3 loop is CASSQQPNYGYTF. DNA of the CDR3: TGTGCCAGCAGTCAACAGCCGAACTATGGCTACACCTTC.